These 3 T cell receptor beta chains share one sample of origin, sequenced in a study of cytomegalovirus exposure and HLA in healthy donors. The PCR was carried out with 60 Vbeta primers and 13 Jbeta primers. This table comes from immunoSEQ multiplex PCR, and its TCRdb copy is limited to in-frame clones, with some not included. Its listing shows more than 200,000 clones. The sample was PBMCs. These receptors originate from a woman in her thirties in good health and CMV-seropositive.

The chain carries TRBV2 and TRBJ2-4; D possibly corresponds to TRBD2 (6 bases). CDR3 length equals 15 residues. The V end lost 1 base, the J end lost 3 bases, and 10 bases lay between the germline ends. Germline V gene lookup returns CDR1 SNHLY and CDR2 FYNNEI. CDR3 amino acids: CASSEGRVGKNIQYF. In DNA, the CDR3 is TGTGCCAGCAGTGAAGGGAGGGTGGGCAAAAACATTCAGTACTTC.

The V and J genes are TRBV6-6 and TRBJ2-7; possible D gene TRBD1, 6 bases. V was clipped by 7 bases and J by 3 bases, with 10 bases between them. The V gene's germline CDR1 is MNHNY and CDR2 SVGAGI (reference sequence). The CDR3 length is 12 residues. The CDR3 DNA sequence: TGTGCCAGCAAGGACAGATACTACGAGCAGTACTTC. It yields the protein CASKDRYYEQYF.

The V and J genes are TRBV28 and TRBJ1-2, with 9 bases lining up with TRBD1. CDR1 and CDR2 (germline): MDHEN, SYDVKM. After removal of 6 bases from V and 6 bases from J, the junction contained 11 bases not matched to a gene. CDR3 length: 15 amino acids. CDR3 nucleotide sequence: TGTGCCAGCAGGTCTATGATGACAGGGGGAGATGGCTACACCTTC. Amino acids: CASRSMMTGGDGYTF.